The clone carrying this T cell receptor beta chain was seen repeatedly, ten times or more. The target antigen is unknown. Samples came from axillary lymph nodes draining the breast cancer. This specimen comes from a study of breast tumors, draining lymph nodes, adjacent tissues. Study observations and caveats: Tumor repertoires ranked between lymph nodes and nontumor tissue in diversity, with V and J gene preferences. The data were judged consistent with most tumor T cells coming from lymph node and expanding in tumor. Tumor and nontumor repertoires were significantly more similar in luminal-like than in basal-like breast cancer.

TCRdb analysed the multiplex PCR reads with MiXCR anew, one entry per CDR3 protein. Of 90,000 to 120,000 distinct CDR3 sequences listed, about 20% were seen once; the top ten hold approximately 1.3%. The CDR3 has 12 residues. V shed 3 bases, J shed 12 bases, and the junction held 5 bases outside the gene matches. V and J are TRBV12-3 or TRBV12-4 and TRBJ2-1; TRBD1 matches at 7 bases. The TCR originated in a female donor with breast cancer. Some clones in this sample may be carry-over from other donors' samples. The source material was axillary lymph node tissue. The CDR3 reads CASSFLRTGQFF. Here the CDR3 DNA reads TGTGCCAGCAGTTTTCTTCGGACAGGGCAGTTCTTC.